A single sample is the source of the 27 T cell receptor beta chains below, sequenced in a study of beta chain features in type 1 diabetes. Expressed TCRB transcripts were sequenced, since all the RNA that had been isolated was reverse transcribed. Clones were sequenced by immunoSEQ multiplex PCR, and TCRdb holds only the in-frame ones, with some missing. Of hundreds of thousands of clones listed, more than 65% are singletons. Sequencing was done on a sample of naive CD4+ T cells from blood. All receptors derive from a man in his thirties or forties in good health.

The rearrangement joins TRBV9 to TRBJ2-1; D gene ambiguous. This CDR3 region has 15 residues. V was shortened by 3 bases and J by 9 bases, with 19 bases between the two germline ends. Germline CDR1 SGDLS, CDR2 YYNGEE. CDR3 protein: CASSGVHVSPSEQFF. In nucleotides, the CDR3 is TGTGCCAGCAGCGGAGTCCACGTTAGCCCAAGTGAGCAGTTCTTC. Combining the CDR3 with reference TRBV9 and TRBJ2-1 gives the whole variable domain DSGVTQTPKHLITATGQRVTLRCSPRSGDLSVYWYQQSLDQGLQFLIQYYNGEERAKGNILERFSAQQFPDLHSELNLSSLELGDSALYFCASSGVHVSPSEQFFGPGTRLTVL.

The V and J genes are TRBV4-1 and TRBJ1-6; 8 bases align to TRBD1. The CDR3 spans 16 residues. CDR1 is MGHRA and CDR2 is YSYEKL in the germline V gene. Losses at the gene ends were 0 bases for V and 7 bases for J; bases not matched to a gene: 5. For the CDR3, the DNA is TGCGCCAGCAGCCAAGATATCAGACAGGGGAATTCACCCCTCCACTTT. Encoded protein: CASSQDIRQGNSPLHF.

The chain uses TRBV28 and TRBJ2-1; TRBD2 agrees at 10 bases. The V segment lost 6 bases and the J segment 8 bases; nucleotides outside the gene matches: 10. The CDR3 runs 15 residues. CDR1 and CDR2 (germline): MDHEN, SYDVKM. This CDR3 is CASRTLAGAGYEQFF. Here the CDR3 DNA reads TGTGCCAGCAGGACTCTAGCGGGAGCGGGCTATGAGCAGTTCTTC.

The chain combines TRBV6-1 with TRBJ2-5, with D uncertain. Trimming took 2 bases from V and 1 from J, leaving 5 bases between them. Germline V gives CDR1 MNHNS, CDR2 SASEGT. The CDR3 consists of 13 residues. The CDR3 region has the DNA TGTGCCAGCAGTGAATTGACCCAAGAGACCCAGTACTTC. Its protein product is CASSELTQETQYF.

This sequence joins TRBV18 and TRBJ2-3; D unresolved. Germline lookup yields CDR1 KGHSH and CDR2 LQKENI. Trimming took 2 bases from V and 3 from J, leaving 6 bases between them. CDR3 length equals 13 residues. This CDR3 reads CASSPYQTDTQYF. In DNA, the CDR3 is TGTGCCAGCTCACCATATCAAACAGATACGCAGTATTTT. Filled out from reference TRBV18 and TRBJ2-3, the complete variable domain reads NAGVMQNPRHLVRRRGQEARLRCSPMKGHSHVYWYRQLPEEGLKFMVYLQKENIIDESGMPKERFSAEFPKEGPSILRIQQVVRGDSAAYFCASSPYQTDTQYFGPGTRLTVL.

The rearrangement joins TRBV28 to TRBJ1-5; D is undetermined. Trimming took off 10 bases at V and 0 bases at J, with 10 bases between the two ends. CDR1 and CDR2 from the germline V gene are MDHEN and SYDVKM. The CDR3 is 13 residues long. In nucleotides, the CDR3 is TGTGCCACCCTGGATCTTAGCAATCAGCCCCAGCATTTT. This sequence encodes CATLDLSNQPQHF. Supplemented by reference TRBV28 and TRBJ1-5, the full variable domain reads DVKVTQSSRYLVKRTGEKVFLECVQDMDHENMFWYRQDPGLGLRLIYFSYDVKMKEKGDIPEGYSVSREKKERFSLILESASTNQTSMYLCATLDLSNQPQHFGDGTRLSIL.

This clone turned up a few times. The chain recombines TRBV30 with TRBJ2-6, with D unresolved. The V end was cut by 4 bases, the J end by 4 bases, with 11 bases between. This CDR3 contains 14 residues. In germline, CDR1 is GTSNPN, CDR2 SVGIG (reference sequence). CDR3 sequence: CAWNPPWGANVLTF. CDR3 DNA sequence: TGTGCCTGGAACCCTCCGTGGGGGGCCAACGTCCTGACTTTC. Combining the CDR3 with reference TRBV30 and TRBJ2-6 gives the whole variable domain SQTIHQWPATLVQPVGSPLSLECTVEGTSNPNLYWYRQAAGRGLQLLFYSVGIGQISSEVPQNLSASRPQDRQFILSSKKLLLSDSGFYLCAWNPPWGANVLTFGAGSRLTVL.

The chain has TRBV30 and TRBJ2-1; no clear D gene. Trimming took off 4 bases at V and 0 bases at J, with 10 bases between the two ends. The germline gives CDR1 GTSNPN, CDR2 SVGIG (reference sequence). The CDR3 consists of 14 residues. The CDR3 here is CAWNRINSYNEQFF. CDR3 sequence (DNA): TGTGCCTGGAATCGGATTAACTCCTACAATGAGCAGTTCTTC.

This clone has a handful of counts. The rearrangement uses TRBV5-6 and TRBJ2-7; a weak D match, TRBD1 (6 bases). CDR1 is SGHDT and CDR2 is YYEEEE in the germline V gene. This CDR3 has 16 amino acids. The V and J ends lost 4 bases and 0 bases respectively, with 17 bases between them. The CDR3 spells CASSPRGPRSSYEQYF. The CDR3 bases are TGTGCCAGCAGCCCCAGGGGCCCGCGGAGCTCCTACGAGCAGTACTTC.

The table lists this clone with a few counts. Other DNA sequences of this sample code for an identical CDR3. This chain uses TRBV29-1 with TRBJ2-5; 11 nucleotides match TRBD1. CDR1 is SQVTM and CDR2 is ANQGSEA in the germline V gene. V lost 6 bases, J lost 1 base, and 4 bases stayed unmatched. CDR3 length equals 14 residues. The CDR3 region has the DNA TGCAGCGTATCCGGGACAGGGGGCCAAGAGACCCAGTACTTC. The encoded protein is CSVSGTGGQETQYF.

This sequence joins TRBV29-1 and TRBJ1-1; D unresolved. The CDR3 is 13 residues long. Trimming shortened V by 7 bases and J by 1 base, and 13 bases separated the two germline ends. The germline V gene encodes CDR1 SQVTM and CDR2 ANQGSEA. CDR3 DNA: TGCAGCGCCGTACCGGTCCCGAACACTGAAGCTTTCTTT. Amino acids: CSAVPVPNTEAFF.

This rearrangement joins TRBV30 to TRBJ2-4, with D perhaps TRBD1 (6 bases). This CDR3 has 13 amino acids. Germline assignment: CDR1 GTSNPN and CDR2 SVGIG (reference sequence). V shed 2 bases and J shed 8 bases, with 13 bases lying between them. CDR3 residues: CAWSLQGRDIQYF. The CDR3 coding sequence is TGTGCCTGGAGTTTACAGGGCAGGGACATTCAGTACTTC.

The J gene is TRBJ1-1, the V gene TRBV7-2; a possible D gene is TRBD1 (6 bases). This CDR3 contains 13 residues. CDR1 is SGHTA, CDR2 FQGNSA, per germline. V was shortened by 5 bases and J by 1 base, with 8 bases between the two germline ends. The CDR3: CASSQDRNTEAFF. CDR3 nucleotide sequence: TGTGCCAGCAGCCAGGACAGGAACACTGAAGCTTTCTTT.

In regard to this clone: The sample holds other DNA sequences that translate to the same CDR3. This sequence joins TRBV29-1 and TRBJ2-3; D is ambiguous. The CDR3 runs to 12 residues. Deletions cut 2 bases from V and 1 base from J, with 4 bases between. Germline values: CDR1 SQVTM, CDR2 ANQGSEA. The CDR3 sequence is CSVELGTDTQYF. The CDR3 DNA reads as TGCAGCGTTGAATTAGGCACAGATACGCAGTATTTT.

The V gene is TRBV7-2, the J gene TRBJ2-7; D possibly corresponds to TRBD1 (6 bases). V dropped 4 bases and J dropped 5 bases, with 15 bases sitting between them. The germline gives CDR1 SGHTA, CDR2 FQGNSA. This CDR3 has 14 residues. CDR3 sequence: CASSSDSRYDEQYF. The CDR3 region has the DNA TGTGCCAGCAGCTCGGACAGCCGTTACGACGAGCAGTACTTC.

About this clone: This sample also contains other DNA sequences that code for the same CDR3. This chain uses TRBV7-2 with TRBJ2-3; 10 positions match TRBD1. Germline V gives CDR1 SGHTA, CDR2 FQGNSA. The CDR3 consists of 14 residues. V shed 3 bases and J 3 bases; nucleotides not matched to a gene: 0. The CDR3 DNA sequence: TGTGCCAGCAGCTTGGACAGGGGGACAGATACGCAGTATTTT. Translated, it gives CASSLDRGTDTQYF.

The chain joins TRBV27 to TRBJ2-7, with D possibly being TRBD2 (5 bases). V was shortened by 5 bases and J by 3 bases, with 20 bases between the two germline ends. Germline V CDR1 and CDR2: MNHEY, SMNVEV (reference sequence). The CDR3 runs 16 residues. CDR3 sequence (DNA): TGTGCCAGCAGTCTTACTAGGGCCGCCAGAGTCTACGAGCAGTACTTC. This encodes CASSLTRAARVYEQYF.

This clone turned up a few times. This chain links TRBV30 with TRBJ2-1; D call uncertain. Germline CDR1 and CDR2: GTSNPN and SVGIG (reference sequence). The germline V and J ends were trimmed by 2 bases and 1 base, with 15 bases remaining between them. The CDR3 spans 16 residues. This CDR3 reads CAWSTGRSLSYNEQFF. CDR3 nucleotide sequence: TGTGCCTGGAGTACCGGACGGAGCTTATCCTACAATGAGCAGTTCTTC.

CDR3: CAWSTGYIQYF. The CDR3 nucleotides are TGTGCCTGGAGCACAGGGTACATTCAGTACTTC. This chain uses TRBV30 with TRBJ2-4, with D tentatively TRBD1 (6 bases). This CDR3 comprises 11 residues. Germline V gives CDR1 GTSNPN, CDR2 SVGIG (reference sequence). The germline V and J ends were trimmed by 3 bases and 8 bases, with 8 bases remaining between them.

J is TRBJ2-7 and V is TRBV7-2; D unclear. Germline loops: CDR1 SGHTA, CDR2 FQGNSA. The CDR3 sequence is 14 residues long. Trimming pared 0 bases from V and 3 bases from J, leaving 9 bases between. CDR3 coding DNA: TGTGCCAGCAGCTTAGCATTTCAATACTACGAGCAGTACTTC. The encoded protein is CASSLAFQYYEQYF.

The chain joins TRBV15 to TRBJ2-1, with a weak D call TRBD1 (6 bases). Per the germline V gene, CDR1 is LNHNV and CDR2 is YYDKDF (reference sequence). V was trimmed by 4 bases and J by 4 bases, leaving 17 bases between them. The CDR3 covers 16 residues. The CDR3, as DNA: TGTGCCACCAGCAAGGCCGGACAGTCCCCTTACAATGAGCAGTTCTTC. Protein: CATSKAGQSPYNEQFF.

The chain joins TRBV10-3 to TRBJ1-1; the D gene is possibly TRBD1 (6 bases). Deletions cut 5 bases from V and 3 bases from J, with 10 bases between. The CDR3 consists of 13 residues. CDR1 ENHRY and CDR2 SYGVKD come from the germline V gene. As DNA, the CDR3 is TGTGCCATCAGTAATAACAGGGACACTGAAGCTTTCTTT. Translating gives CAISNNRDTEAFF.

As DNA, the CDR3 is TGCAGCGTGACTAGCGGGAGGGCCTTAGAAGGTACGCAGTATTTT. Translating it yields CSVTSGRALEGTQYF. The chain joins TRBV29-1 to TRBJ2-3, with TRBD2 matching 14 bases. The V gene end was trimmed by 6 bases and the J gene end by 8 bases; junction bases not matched to a gene: 10. This CDR3 has 15 amino acids. The germline V gene encodes CDR1 SQVTM and CDR2 ANQGSEA.

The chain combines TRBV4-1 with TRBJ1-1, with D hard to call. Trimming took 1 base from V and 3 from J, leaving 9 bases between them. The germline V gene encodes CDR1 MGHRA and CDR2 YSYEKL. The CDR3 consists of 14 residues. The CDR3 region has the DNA TGCGCCAGCAGCCAAGTGTACTTCTACACTGAAGCTTTCTTT. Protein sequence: CASSQVYFYTEAFF.

CDR3 in amino acids: CASSPRGLNTEAFF. CDR3 coding DNA: TGTGCCAGCAGCCCACGGGGCTTGAACACTGAAGCTTTCTTT. The rearrangement uses TRBV7-9 and TRBJ1-1; TRBD1 is a possible D gene (5 bases). Trimming stripped 5 bases from V and 0 bases from J, with 10 bases between. Germline values: CDR1 SEHNR, CDR2 FQNEAQ (reference sequence). The CDR3 length is 14 residues.

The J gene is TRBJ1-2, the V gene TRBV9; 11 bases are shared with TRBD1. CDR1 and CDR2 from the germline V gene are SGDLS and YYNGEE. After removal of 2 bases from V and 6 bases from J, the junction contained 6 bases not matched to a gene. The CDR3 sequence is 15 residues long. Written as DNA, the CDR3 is TGTGCCAGCAGCGTCACAGGACAGGGGGCAGATGGCTACACCTTC. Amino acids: CASSVTGQGADGYTF.

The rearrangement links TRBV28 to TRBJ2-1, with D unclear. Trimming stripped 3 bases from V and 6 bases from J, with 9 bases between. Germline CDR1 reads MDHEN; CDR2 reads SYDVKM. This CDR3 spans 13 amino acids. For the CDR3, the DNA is TGTGCCAGCAGTTTCGGCCACCTCAATGAGCAGTTCTTC. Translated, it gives CASSFGHLNEQFF.